Here is one T cell receptor beta chain with its context. This clonotype was seen more than once but under ten times. Its antigen is unknown. A much larger clone lies one base from this, so it may be a read error. This entry belongs to a study of Graves' ophthalmopathy and Graves' hyperthyroidism (dated by TCRdb to 2017 to 2018). At the level of the whole study: Peripheral blood was collected at initial diagnosis, before any treatment. TCR beta repertoire signatures were used to distinguish Graves' ophthalmopathy from Graves' hyperthyroidism and to predict progression to ophthalmopathy. In total, 135 blood samples were TCR-sequenced: fewer than 50 ophthalmopathy, over 70 hyperthyroidism and about 17 hyperthyroidism-to-ophthalmopathy patients. To explore V-J signatures that distinguish ophthalmopathy from hyperthyroidism, a discovery set of about 99 patients was enrolled, made up of 40 to 45 with ophthalmopathy and 55 to 65 with stable hyperthyroidism. An independent validation cohort was composed of fewer than 20 hyperthyroidism patients and roughly 16 patients who later progressed from hyperthyroidism to ophthalmopathy. In roughly 6 hyperthyroidism patients, the T-cell repertoire of thyroid tissue was compared with the T-cell repertoire of blood. Following sample collection, hyperthyroidism patients were given methimazole at a starting dose of 30 mg daily, and ophthalmopathy patients were given high-dose intravenous methylprednisolone. The 80 to 100 discovery patients were randomly divided into training and test sets at a 7:3 ratio. What the research found in general, with its limitations: Most expanded thyroid clonotypes with a frequency above 0.001 also appeared in blood, which suggests that blood repertoires may reflect the immune response in the thyroid. No statistical method was used to predetermine the sample size, and group allocation was not hidden from the investigators. In validation, the model predicted ophthalmopathy progression with about 64% sensitivity and 72.22% specificity; around twelve predicted patients were CT-confirmed with GO in a median of around 6 months. In cross-validation, the 13-signature model distinguished ophthalmopathy from stable hyperthyroidism with about 87% sensitivity and just under 84% specificity, and in the test set the corresponding values were around 78% and 73%.

For repertoire sequencing, the TCR beta CDR3 regions were amplified from RNA transcripts. A first-round RT-PCR used HTBI primers with the Qiagen OneStep RT-PCR kit, followed by a second-round multiplex PCR, size selection and purification. Libraries were sequenced paired-end with 100 bp reads on an Illumina HiSeq2000. In the authors' own workflow: SOAPnuke was used to process the reads, throwing out any read that had adapters, had uncalled bases, had a mean Phred below 15, or lacked an exact constant-primer or identifier match. High-quality paired reads were merged with COPE v1.2.5. Clonotypes were defined as unique nucleotide sequences and were aligned to IMGT TRB V, D and J references using MiTCR v1.1. Analysis was restricted to V-J combinations with a frequency above 0.0001, which covered about 99% of repertoires. For each V-J combination, a TCR clonal expansion and chaos score was defined as F50 clonal expansion divided by the chaos observed in the TCRdist matrix. Welch's t-statistics and random forest were used to narrow the features down to approximately twelve V-J combinations, which were then fed into a naive Bayes classifier. Thyroid-blood repertoire similarity was quantified with the Morisita-Horn index. Using fastp at Q25 and MiXCR, TCRdb reprocessed the public reads and kept productive beta chains. CDR3 protein duplicates are merged, each entry listing the most common genes and DNA. TCRdb's processing, not the authors', yielded these V and J calls. The sample contains hundreds of thousands of distinct CDR3 sequences, around 20% of them found a single time. The ten biggest clones cover roughly 3% of the sample.

The CDR3 starts with the cysteine, ends with the phenylalanine, and has 14 residues. Just the 42-base CDR3 DNA is kept, in frame starting at base 1. The germline V end is reduced by 1 base and the J end by 6 bases; junction bases left unmatched: 5. CDR1 and CDR2 are read off the germline V gene as LGHNA and YNFKEQ. A patient counted as having stable hyperthyroidism if there was no progression to ophthalmopathy within 18 months of follow-up. Hyperthyroidism patients were newly diagnosed, were aged 18 to 65 years, and had a disease duration under 2 months. Patients with other autoimmune diseases, uncontrolled infections, pregnancy or lactation were excluded from the study. Clinical symptoms, serum thyroxine, TRAb, thyroid ultrasound and orbital computed tomography formed the basis of the diagnosis. Ficoll-Paque density gradient centrifugation was used to isolate PBMCs from about 10 ml of fresh peripheral blood. Total RNA was extracted using Trizol reagent, and RNA quality was checked on an Agilent 2100 Bioanalyzer.

The chain links TRBV4-2 with TRBJ2-7, with 8 central nucleotides matching TRBD2. Sequencing used peripheral blood. The clonotype comes from a woman in her late teens or twenties with stable Graves' hyperthyroidism. Donor details come from another sample of the same person, matched by shared clones. CDR3 protein: CASSQGRGGGEQYF. The DNA sequence follows: TGTGCCAGCAGCCAAGGTCGGGGGGGGGGCGAGCAGTACTTC.